This is a list of T cell receptor beta chains from one sample in a study of blood T cells in healthy people across ages. In TCRdb, the 5' RACE reads were re-called with MiXCR into one record per CDR3 protein. The sample includes over 600,000 distinct CDR3 sequences, roughly 43% of them seen just once. Input material: blood. These receptors were obtained from a man older than 75 in good health. CDR3s include the opening cysteine and the closing phenylalanine or tryptophan. D genes are given only for firm matches. Expanded clones get a size class; other rows say once, few or many, or leave the size out.

few	TRBJ2-3	.	TRBV6-2/TRBV6-3	CASSYTGGVGLDTQYF	TGTGCCAGCAGTTACACTGGTGGGGTTGGGTTGGATACGCAGTATTTT
once	TRBJ1-5	.	TRBV4-2	CASSQDSSTGRNQPQHF	TGTGCCAGCAGCCAAGATTCAAGCACCGGCCGAAATCAGCCCCAGCATTTT
.	TRBJ1-4	.	TRBV6-5	CASRILDSREKLFF	TGTGCCAGCAGAATACTGGACAGTCGAGAAAAACTGTTTTTT
.	TRBJ2-1	TRBD1	TRBV5-1	CASSPKAGGLYNEQFF	TGCGCCAGCAGCCCAAAAGCAGGGGGTCTCTACAATGAGCAGTTCTTC
.	TRBJ2-7	.	TRBV20-1	CSASRVRRTASPYEQYF	TGCAGTGCTTCCCGAGTCAGGCGGACAGCTTCGCCCTACGAGCAGTACTTC
.	TRBJ1-3	.	TRBV7-2	CASAGGPGNTIYF	TGTGCCAGTGCGGGGGGTCCTGGAAACACCATATATTTT
few	TRBJ1-4	.	TRBV12-3/TRBV12-4	CASSFYESPEKLFF	TGTGCCAGCAGTTTTTACGAGAGCCCTGAAAAACTGTTTTTT
few	TRBJ1-1	.	TRBV29-1	CSVEDRGFTEAFF	TGCAGCGTTGAAGACAGGGGTTTCACTGAAGCTTTCTTT
.	TRBJ2-4	TRBD2	TRBV28	CASRAGDEQYF	TGTGCCAGCAGAGCGGGAGATGAGCAGTACTTC
.	TRBJ2-1	TRBD2	TRBV12-3/TRBV12-4	CASSLNPGGNEFF	TGTGCCAGCAGTCTAAACCCGGGGGGGAATGAGTTCTTC
.	TRBJ1-2	.	TRBV5-1	CASSLQEGYGYTF	TGCGCCAGCAGCCTGCAGGAAGGCTATGGCTACACCTTC
.	TRBJ2-2	.	TRBV28	CASSPSANTGELFF	TGTGCCAGCAGCCCAAGCGCGAACACCGGGGAGCTGTTTTTT
.	TRBJ2-6	.	TRBV20-1	CSARAARGGYGANVLTF	TGCAGTGCTAGAGCGGCCAGGGGGGGGTACGGGGCCAACGTCCTGACTTTC
.	TRBJ2-2	.	TRBV14	CASSQRGFTGELFF	TGTGCCAGCAGCCAGCGAGGGTTCACCGGGGAGCTGTTTTTT
.	TRBJ2-7	TRBD2	TRBV5-5	CASSLFSGSAYEQYF	TGTGCCAGCAGCTTGTTTAGCGGGAGTGCCTACGAGCAGTACTTC
.	TRBJ2-3	TRBD2	TRBV20-1	CSASRLAGVSDTQYF	TGCAGTGCTAGTCGGCTAGCGGGAGTTTCAGATACGCAGTATTTT
few	TRBJ2-3	TRBD1	TRBV20-1	CSASRGTDTQYF	TGCAGTGCTAGCAGGGGGACAGATACGCAGTATTTT
.	TRBJ2-7	.	TRBV11-3	CASSPGTPDEQYF	TGTGCCAGCAGCCCCGGGACACCCGACGAGCAGTACTTC
.	TRBJ1-1	.	TRBV10-2	CASSGWQDLNTEAFF	TGCGCCAGCAGTGGATGGCAGGACCTGAACACTGAAGCTTTCTTT
few	TRBJ2-7	TRBD1	TRBV5-1	CASSLGGTGGNYEQYF	TGCGCCAGCAGCTTGGGCGGTACAGGGGGAAACTACGAGCAGTACTTC
many	TRBJ2-3	.	TRBV29-1	CSVTSTGDTQYF	TGCAGCGTCACAAGCACGGGGGATACGCAGTATTTT
.	TRBJ2-7	TRBD2	TRBV11-3	CASSSGTSGRFAYNEQYF	TGTGCCAGCAGCTCCGGGACTAGCGGGAGGTTCGCCTACAATGAGCAGTACTTC
few	TRBJ2-3	TRBD2	TRBV20-1	CSAPLAGGGTDTQYF	TGCAGTGCTCCCCTAGCGGGGGGCGGGACAGATACGCAGTATTTT
.	TRBJ2-7	TRBD2	TRBV20-1	CSARDDSGGWSYEQYF	TGCAGTGCTAGAGATGATAGCGGGGGGTGGTCCTACGAGCAGTACTTC
.	TRBJ2-7	TRBD1	TRBV28	CACSPPGTVSYEQYF	TGTGCCTGCAGTCCGCCGGGGACAGTCTCCTACGAGCAGTACTTC
.	TRBJ2-5	TRBD2	TRBV7-2	CASISAGVYQETQYF	TGTGCCAGCATATCGGCGGGGGTGTACCAAGAGACCCAGTACTTC
few	TRBJ2-6	TRBD2	TRBV3-1	CASSHYGTSVSSGANVLTF	TGTGCCAGCAGCCATTACGGGACTAGCGTAAGCTCTGGGGCCAACGTCCTGACTTTC
.	TRBJ2-7	.	TRBV7-2	CASSREHEQYF	TGTGCCAGCAGCAGGGAACACGAGCAGTACTTC
many	TRBJ2-1	.	TRBV7-9	CASSPGRSSYNEQFF	TGTGCCAGCAGCCCCGGACGGAGCTCCTACAATGAGCAGTTCTTC
few	TRBJ2-7	.	TRBV18	CASSPENEQYF	TGTGCCAGCTCACCAGAGAACGAGCAGTACTTC
.	TRBJ1-1	.	TRBV20-1	CSARDRGTSPWDTEAFF	TGCAGTGCTAGAGATCGCGGCACCTCCCCGTGGGACACTGAAGCTTTCTTT
.	TRBJ1-6	.	TRBV20-1	CSAQMVAISSYNSPLHF	TGCAGTGCCCAAATGGTGGCTATTAGCTCCTATAATTCACCCCTCCACTTT
many	TRBJ2-1	TRBD1	TRBV7-2	CASSLRQGSSYNEQFF	TGTGCCAGCAGCCTCCGACAGGGAAGCTCCTACAATGAGCAGTTCTTC
.	TRBJ1-2	.	TRBV12-3/TRBV12-4	CASSSYRVDYGYTF	TGTGCCAGCAGTTCCTACAGGGTTGACTATGGCTACACCTTC
.	TRBJ1-1	TRBD1	TRBV4-1	CASSQTRDRGAFF	TGCGCCAGCAGCCAGACCCGGGACAGAGGAGCTTTCTTT
few	TRBJ2-4	.	TRBV4-2	CASSQDIRENQYF	TGTGCCAGCAGCCAAGATATTAGGGAAAATCAGTACTTC
.	TRBJ2-1	.	TRBV5-1	CAGSLDSTGQNNEQFF	TGCGCCGGCAGCTTGGATTCCACCGGGCAAAACAATGAGCAGTTCTTC
.	TRBJ2-5	.	TRBV24-1	CATRIPSTIILQETQYF	TGTGCCACCAGGATCCCGTCGACTATTATCTTACAAGAGACCCAGTACTTC
.	TRBJ1-4	.	TRBV29-1	CSVDYNEKLFF	TGCAGCGTGGACTATAATGAAAAACTGTTTTTT
.	TRBJ1-1	.	TRBV20-1	CSARRRGRGTEAFF	TGCAGTGCTAGAAGGCGGGGAAGGGGGACTGAAGCTTTCTTT
few	TRBJ2-3	TRBD2	TRBV6-6	CASSQLWTSGAIDTQYF	TGTGCCAGCAGCCAACTGTGGACTAGCGGGGCAATAGATACGCAGTATTTT
few	TRBJ1-2	.	TRBV30	CAWSGGHGYTF	TGTGCCTGGTCGGGGGGGCACGGCTACACCTTC
.	TRBJ2-3	.	TRBV12-5	CASGLGSYGDTQYF	TGTGCTAGTGGCCTCGGGTCCTATGGAGATACGCAGTATTTT
.	TRBJ2-5	.	TRBV25-1	CASSERRLEPGGVSGETQYF	TGTGCCAGCAGTGAGCGCCGGTTAGAGCCGGGGGGCGTATCCGGAGAGACCCAGTACTTC
.	TRBJ2-3	TRBD2	TRBV10-1	CASMGSGTDTQYF	TGCGCCAGCATGGGTAGCGGGACAGATACGCAGTATTTT
few	TRBJ2-1	.	TRBV29-1	CSVDGLRTPGEQFF	TGCAGCGTTGATGGACTACGAACCCCAGGTGAGCAGTTCTTC
few	TRBJ2-4	.	TRBV21-1	CASSKASGQGVGNIQYF	TGTGCCAGCAGCAAAGCGAGTGGACAGGGCGTCGGAAACATTCAGTACTTC
many	TRBJ2-1	.	TRBV2	CASSEMSSSYNEQFF	TGTGCCAGCAGTGAAATGTCGAGCTCCTACAATGAGCAGTTCTTC
.	TRBJ2-7	TRBD2	TRBV28	CASSLGLAGLEQYF	TGTGCCAGCAGTCTAGGACTAGCGGGGCTCGAGCAGTACTTC
few	TRBJ2-3	.	TRBV7-2	CASKSGRSTYTQYF	TGTGCCAGCAAGTCTGGGAGATCCACATATACGCAGTATTTT
.	TRBJ2-7	.	TRBV3-1	CASSPHVGSGGNNEQYF	TGTGCCAGCAGCCCCCATGTAGGTTCTGGTGGGAACAATGAGCAGTACTTC
.	TRBJ2-5	TRBD1	TRBV20-1	CSGLGRQGAETQYF	TGCAGCGGACTTGGGCGACAGGGGGCTGAGACCCAGTACTTC
.	TRBJ2-5	.	TRBV29-1	CSVVIVRTKNIRYF	TGCAGCGTTGTAATCGTGAGAACCAAAAACATTCGGTACTTC
.	TRBJ2-1	.	TRBV13	CASSLGLSRGQFF	TGTGCCAGCAGCTTAGGTTTGAGCCGGGGGCAGTTCTTC
many	TRBJ2-7	TRBD1	TRBV6-2/TRBV6-3	CASSYSKGAYEQYF	TGTGCCAGCAGTTACTCGAAGGGGGCATACGAGCAGTACTTC
few	TRBJ2-3	TRBD1	TRBV27	CASQRQGRDTQYF	TGTGCCAGCCAAAGACAGGGAAGAGATACGCAGTATTTT